These 30 T cell receptor beta chains share one sample of origin, sequenced in a study of identifying expanded T cells in peripheral blood. Profiling relied on immunoSEQ multiplex PCR, and the TCRdb table lists in-frame clones only, not all of them. The data contain around 60,000 clones, around 81% of them singletons. The sequenced sample was blood. The receptors were sampled from a person aged 18 to 75 in good health.

This chain links TRBV2 with TRBJ2-2; 10 bases are shared with TRBD1. CDR1 SNHLY and CDR2 FYNNEI come from the germline V gene. Losses at the gene ends were 6 bases for V and 4 bases for J; bases not matched to a gene: 2. The CDR3 extends over 14 amino acids. The CDR3 nucleotides are TGTGCCAGCAGGTGGACAGGGGGCACCGGGGAGCTGTTTTTT. Its protein is CASRWTGGTGELFF. The variable domain in full, completed from reference TRBV2 and TRBJ2-2, reads EPEVTQTPSHQVTQMGQEVILRCVPISNHLYFYWYRQILGQKVEFLVSFYNNEISEKSEIFDDQFSVERPDGSNFTLKIRSTKLEDSAMYFCASRWTGGTGELFFGEGSRLTVL.

The gene calls are TRBV30 and TRBJ2-1; 8 bases are a match to TRBD2. V shed 7 bases and J 4 bases; nucleotides not matched to a gene: 12. The CDR3 sequence is 15 residues long. Germline V lookup: CDR1 GTSNPN, CDR2 SVGIG (reference sequence). Here the CDR3 reads CALTISGAIYNEQFF. CDR3 DNA sequence: TGTGCCTTAACCATTAGCGGGGCTATTTACAATGAGCAGTTCTTC. The full variable domain, completed using reference TRBV30 and TRBJ2-1, is SQTIHQWPATLVQPVGSPLSLECTVEGTSNPNLYWYRQAAGRGLQLLFYSVGIGQISSEVPQNLSASRPQDRQFILSSKKLLLSDSGFYLCALTISGAIYNEQFFGPGTRLTVL.

The chain combines TRBV5-4 with TRBJ2-1, with TRBD2 matching 10 bases. CDR3 length: 16 residues. Germline CDR1 and CDR2: SGHNT and YYREEE (reference sequence). V was pared by 3 bases and J by 9 bases, with 12 bases of the junction left unmatched. CDR3 sequence reads: CASSSQVVQREGEQFF. The CDR3 DNA is TGTGCCAGCAGCTCTCAGGTTGTCCAGCGGGAGGGTGAGCAGTTCTTC.

The CDR3 coding sequence is TGTGCCAGCAGCTCCTTGGGGGGAACAATTAACTATGGCTACACCTTC. This encodes CASSSLGGTINYGYTF. The genes are TRBV5-6 and TRBJ1-2; TRBD1 is a possible D gene (5 bases). In germline, CDR1 is SGHDT, CDR2 YYEEEE. Trimming left V 3 bases short and J 1 base short, with 16 bases between. This CDR3 is built from 16 residues.

The rearrangement uses TRBV10-3 and TRBJ1-5, with 11 bases lining up with TRBD1. The CDR3 loop spans 17 amino acids. The J segment lost 8 bases and the V segment lost 3 bases, leaving 12 bases of the junction unmatched. Per germline, CDR1 ENHRY and CDR2 SYGVKD. In DNA, the CDR3 is TGTGCCATCAGTGATCCGGGACAGGGGGGACCTTCGAAGCCCCAGCATTTT. This translates into CAISDPGQGGPSKPQHF.

The chain uses TRBV4-3 and TRBJ2-6; D not certain. CDR3 length equals 16 residues. V was clipped by 0 bases and J by 0 bases, with 6 bases between them. The germline CDR1 and CDR2 sequences are LGHNA and YSLEER. In nucleotides, the CDR3 is TGCGCCAGCAGCCAAGATAGGGTCTCTGGGGCCAACGTCCTGACTTTC. This gives the protein CASSQDRVSGANVLTF.

V usage is TRBV30 and J usage is TRBJ1-2, with 10 bases that match TRBD1. The CDR3 totals 12 residues. Unmatched junction bases numbered 4, after V lost 8 bases and J lost 4 bases. CDR1 and CDR2 from the germline V gene are GTSNPN and SVGIG (reference sequence). Written as DNA, the CDR3 is TGTGCCACTGACAGGGGGCTCTATGGCTACACCTTC. Protein: CATDRGLYGYTF.

This chain uses TRBV5-6 with TRBJ2-7; D is unclear. Trimming left V 0 bases short and J 3 bases short, with 4 bases between. This CDR3 comprises 12 residues. Germline lookup yields CDR1 SGHDT and CDR2 YYEEEE. The CDR3, as DNA: TGTGCCAGCAGCTTGGAGTTCTACGAGCAGTACTTC. Encoded protein: CASSLEFYEQYF.

The chain couples TRBV14 to TRBJ1-2; unclear D gene. This CDR3 spans 14 amino acids. Trimming took 0 bases from V and 11 from J, leaving 16 bases between them. Germline lookup yields CDR1 SGHDN and CDR2 FVKESK. The CDR3 is CASSQDLGSQLYTF. The CDR3 DNA follows: TGTGCCAGCAGCCAAGACTTAGGGAGCCAGCTATACACCTTC.

In this sample, this clone turned up once. This chain links TRBV4-2 with TRBJ1-2; TRBD1 is a possible D gene (5 bases). Trimming removed 0 bases at V and 5 bases at J, with 13 bases between. This CDR3 region has 15 residues. Per the germline V gene, CDR1 is LGHNA and CDR2 is YNFKEQ. Written as DNA, the CDR3 is TGTGCCAGCAGCCAAGATTACGGCGGGGGGTATGGCTACACCTTC. Protein: CASSQDYGGGYGYTF.

This sequence joins TRBV7-7 and TRBJ2-2, with TRBD2 matching over 8 bases. CDR3 length equals 15 residues. CDR1 and CDR2 from the germline V gene are SSHAT and FNYEAQ (reference sequence). The ends lost 6 bases at V and 4 bases at J; junction bases unmatched: 7. The CDR3 DNA sequence: TGTGCCAGCAGTCTAGGACTAGCAGGCACCGGGGAGCTGTTTTTT. Amino acids: CASSLGLAGTGELFF.

The J gene is TRBJ2-7, the V gene TRBV6-1, with 8 bases fitting TRBD1. Looked up from germline, CDR1 is MNHNS and CDR2 is SASEGT. V dropped 5 bases and J dropped 1; count of bases not matched to a gene: 7. The CDR3 is 15 amino acids. Here the CDR3 reads CASSLRRDRSYEQYV. CDR3 coding DNA: TGTGCCAGCAGTTTACGACGGGACAGGTCCTACGAGCAGTACGTC.

The chain carries TRBV28 and TRBJ2-3; 7 bases are a match to TRBD2. The V gene's germline CDR1 is MDHEN and CDR2 SYDVKM. V gave up 4 bases and J gave up 6 bases; unmatched junction bases: 10. The CDR3 runs to 15 residues. The CDR3 DNA reads as TGTGCCAGCAGTTCCAGGGTAGGGGAGGGGGATACGCAGTATTTT. Translating gives CASSSRVGEGDTQYF.

This chain connects TRBV11-2 to TRBJ2-5; possibly TRBD2 for D (7 bases). V lost 5 bases, J lost 7 bases, and 23 bases lay in between. Germline loops: CDR1 SGHAT, CDR2 FQNNGV. There are 16 residues in the CDR3. The CDR3 spells CASSGPRRGGLGTQYF. CDR3 nucleotides: TGTGCCAGCAGCGGGCCTCGGAGGGGGGGCCTAGGGACCCAGTACTTC.

This sequence joins TRBV21-1 and TRBJ2-3; TRBD2, the D gene given by the table, was not confirmed from the DNA. TRBV21-1 is recorded as a pseudogene. The CDR3 length is 19 residues. The chain's CDR3 is CASSPRGGSGTGGADTQYF. CDR3 nucleotide sequence: TGTGCCAGCAGCCCCAGAGGTGGTAGCGGGACGGGAGGGGCAGATACGCAGTATTTT.

The chain employs TRBV7-6 and TRBJ2-3, with 7 bases fitting TRBD2. The CDR3 is made up of 15 amino acids. V trimming: 5 bases; J trimming: 3 bases; junction bases outside the gene matches: 8. CDR1 SGHVS and CDR2 FNYEAQ come from the germline V gene. CDR3 sequence: CASSPTGGATDTQYF. CDR3 sequence (DNA): TGTGCCAGCAGCCCGACGGGGGGAGCTACAGATACGCAGTATTTT. Full variable domain (missing parts from reference TRBV7-6 and TRBJ2-3): GAGVSQSPRYKVTKRGQDVALRCDPISGHVSLYWYRQALGQGPEFLTYFNYEAQQDKSGLPNDRFSAERPEGSISTLTIQRTEQRDSAMYRCASSPTGGATDTQYFGPGTRLTVL.

The chain recombines TRBV7-6 with TRBJ1-5; no reliable D call. The CDR3 runs 14 residues. V shed 4 bases and J shed 4 bases, with 11 bases lying between them. CDR1 SGHVS and CDR2 FNYEAQ come from the germline V gene. CDR3 sequence reads: CASSWIAFNQPQHF. CDR3 bases: TGTGCCAGCAGCTGGATAGCTTTTAATCAGCCCCAGCATTTT.

By share of the sample, this clone is medium-sized. This chain links TRBV14 with TRBJ2-7; possible D gene TRBD2, 5 bases. Trimming pared 5 bases from V and 0 bases from J, leaving 5 bases between. The CDR3 consists of 12 residues. Germline V gene lookup returns CDR1 SGHDN and CDR2 FVKESK. This chain's CDR3 is CASSTSSYEQYV. For the CDR3, the DNA is TGTGCCAGCAGCACTAGCTCCTACGAGCAGTACGTC.

The J gene is TRBJ2-5, the V gene TRBV18; TRBD2 matches 13 bases. The germline V gene has CDR1 KGHSH and CDR2 LQKENI. V lost 5 bases and J lost 2; bases outside the gene matches: 5. CDR3 length: 16 residues. CDR3 loop: CASSSRLAGGQETQYF. CDR3 DNA sequence: TGTGCCAGCTCAAGCCGACTAGCGGGGGGACAAGAGACCCAGTACTTC.

The chain couples TRBV10-3 to TRBJ2-5; 11 bases are a match to TRBD2. Germline loops: CDR1 ENHRY, CDR2 SYGVKD. With V trimmed by 4 bases and J by 4 bases, 8 bases remained unmatched. This CDR3 region has 16 residues. CDR3 loop: CAISGGLAEVPETQYF. For the CDR3, the DNA is TGTGCCATCAGTGGGGGACTAGCGGAGGTCCCAGAGACCCAGTACTTC.

J is TRBJ2-4 and V is TRBV6-6; D perhaps matches TRBD1 (5 bases). V lost 5 bases to trimming and J lost 0 bases, with 11 bases between them. Germline CDR1 reads MNHNY; CDR2 reads SVGAGI (reference sequence). CDR3 length equals 15 residues. CDR3 sequence: CASSRTSIAKNIQYF. Written as DNA, the CDR3 is TGTGCCAGCAGTAGGACATCTATAGCCAAAAACATTCAGTACTTC.

The chain is built from TRBV5-1 and TRBJ1-1; 7 nucleotides agree with TRBD1. CDR3 length equals 14 residues. V lost 4 bases and J lost 0; bases outside the gene matches: 3. Per the germline V gene, CDR1 is SGHRS and CDR2 is YFSETQ. CDR3 in amino acids: CASSPGTVNTEAFF. The CDR3 bases are TGCGCCAGCAGCCCCGGGACAGTGAACACTGAAGCTTTCTTT.

The chain joins TRBV9 to TRBJ2-5; TRBD2 matches at 9 bases. This CDR3 has 16 amino acids. CDR1 and CDR2 (germline): SGDLS, YYNGEE. Trimming cost V 0 bases and J 5 bases; bases outside gene matches: 8. The CDR3 DNA reads as TGTGCCAGCAGCGTAGGGGTAGCGGGAGCAGGTGAGACCCAGTACTTC. Translation gives CASSVGVAGAGETQYF.

The rearrangement uses TRBV15 and TRBJ1-5, with D possibly TRBD1 on 6 matching bases. The V gene lost 3 bases and the J gene lost 2 bases, with 11 bases spanning the gap. This CDR3 is 15 amino acids long. Per the germline V gene, CDR1 is LNHNV and CDR2 is YYDKDF (reference sequence). The CDR3 region is CATSRKAGGNQPQHF. In nucleotides, the CDR3 is TGTGCCACCAGCAGGAAAGCAGGGGGCAATCAGCCCCAGCATTTT.

V gene TRBV2 combines with J gene TRBJ2-7; D is perhaps TRBD2 (5 bases). The germline V gene encodes CDR1 SNHLY and CDR2 FYNNEI. The CDR3 length is 14 residues. The V end lost 8 bases, the J end lost 0 bases, and 14 bases lay between the germline ends. CDR3 DNA sequence: TGTGCCAGCTCTGGGGAGTTTAGCTCCTACGAGCAGTACGTC. Translating gives CASSGEFSSYEQYV.

This chain uses TRBV4-1 with TRBJ2-3, with 16 bases identical to TRBD2. With V trimmed by 2 bases and J by 6 bases, 2 bases remained unmatched. This CDR3 has 16 amino acids. Germline values: CDR1 MGHRA, CDR2 YSYEKL. CDR3 DNA: TGCGCCAGCAGCCAACCGGGACTAGCGGGGGGGGATACGCAGTATTTT. Residues: CASSQPGLAGGDTQYF.

This clone is labeled as medium-sized (0.01 to 0.1%). This chain uses TRBV7-9 with TRBJ1-1; unclear D gene. The ends were cut back, 5 bases at V and 9 bases at J, with 10 bases in the middle. Germline values: CDR1 SEHNR, CDR2 FQNEAQ (reference sequence). This CDR3 is 11 amino acids long. This chain's CDR3 is CASSTSGQAFF. In nucleotides, the CDR3 is TGTGCCAGCAGCACAAGCGGGCAAGCTTTCTTT.

This clone came up a few times. CDR3 in amino acids: CASSITGMSTEAFF. As DNA, the CDR3 is TGTGCCAGTAGTATAACGGGGATGAGCACTGAAGCTTTCTTT. The chain has TRBV19 and TRBJ1-1; D gene ambiguous. The V end lost 2 bases, the J end lost 4 bases, and 11 bases lay between the germline ends. This CDR3 has 14 residues. The germline V gene encodes CDR1 LNHDA and CDR2 SQIVND (reference sequence).

In this sample, this clone turned up a few times. The chain links TRBV30 to TRBJ1-2, with 8 bases that match TRBD1. CDR3 length equals 12 residues. The junction had 5 bases not matched to a gene; V was cut back by 4 bases and J by 7 bases. Germline V gene data show CDR1 as GTSNPN and CDR2 as SVGIG (reference sequence). CDR3 region: CAWTLGQGGYTF. For the CDR3, the DNA is TGTGCCTGGACCCTAGGACAGGGTGGCTACACCTTC.

This clone was seen only once. This chain uses TRBV11-3 with TRBJ2-2, with TRBD2 identical over 7 bases. The trim removed 3 bases at V and 5 bases at J, leaving 6 bases unmatched. The CDR3 has 15 residues. CDR1 is SGHNT and CDR2 is YENEEA in the germline V gene. In DNA form, the CDR3 reads TGTGCCAGCAGCTTCGGGGGGAGTAAGACCGGGGAGCTGTTTTTT. Its translation is CASSFGGSKTGELFF.